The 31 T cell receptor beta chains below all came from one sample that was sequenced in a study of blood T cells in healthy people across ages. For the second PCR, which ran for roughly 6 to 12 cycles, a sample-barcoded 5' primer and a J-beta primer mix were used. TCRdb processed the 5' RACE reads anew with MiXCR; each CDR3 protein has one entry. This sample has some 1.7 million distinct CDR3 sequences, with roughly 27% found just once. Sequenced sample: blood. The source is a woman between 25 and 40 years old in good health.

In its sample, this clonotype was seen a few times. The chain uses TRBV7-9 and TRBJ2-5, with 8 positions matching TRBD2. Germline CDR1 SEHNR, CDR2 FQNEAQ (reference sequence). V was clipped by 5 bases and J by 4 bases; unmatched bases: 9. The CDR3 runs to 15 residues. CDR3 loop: CASSPSISGGETQYF. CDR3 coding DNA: TGTGCCAGCAGCCCCTCGATCAGCGGGGGAGAGACCCAGTACTTC. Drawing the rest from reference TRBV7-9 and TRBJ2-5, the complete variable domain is DTGVSQNPRHKITKRGQNVTFRCDPISEHNRLYWYRQTLGQGPEFLTYFQNEAQLEKSRLLSDRFSAERPKGSFSTLEIQRTEQGDSAMYLCASSPSISGGETQYFGPGTRLLVL.

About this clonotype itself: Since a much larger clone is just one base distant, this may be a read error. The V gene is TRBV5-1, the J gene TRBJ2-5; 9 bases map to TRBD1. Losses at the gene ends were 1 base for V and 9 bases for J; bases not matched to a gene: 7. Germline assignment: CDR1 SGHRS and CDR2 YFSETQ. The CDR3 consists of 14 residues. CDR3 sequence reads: CASSLTGGKEAQYF. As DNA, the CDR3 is TGCGCCAGCAGCTTGACAGGGGGCAAGGAGGCCCAGTACTTC.

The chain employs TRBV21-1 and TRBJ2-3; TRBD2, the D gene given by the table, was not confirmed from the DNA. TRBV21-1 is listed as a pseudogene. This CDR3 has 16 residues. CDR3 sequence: CASSKAPSVRLGTQYF. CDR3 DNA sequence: TGTGCCAGCAGCAAAGCCCCCTCCGTAAGGTTGGGTACGCAGTATTTT.

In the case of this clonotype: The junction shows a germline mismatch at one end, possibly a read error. The CDR3 is CSTRDGRSGYTDTQYF. Written as DNA, the CDR3 is TGCAGTACTAGAGACGGCCGTAGCGGATACACAGATACGCAGTATTTT. The J gene is TRBJ2-3, the V gene TRBV20-1, with D maybe TRBD2 (6 bases). Germline CDR1 and CDR2: DFQATT and SNEGSKA (reference sequence). This CDR3 contains 16 residues.

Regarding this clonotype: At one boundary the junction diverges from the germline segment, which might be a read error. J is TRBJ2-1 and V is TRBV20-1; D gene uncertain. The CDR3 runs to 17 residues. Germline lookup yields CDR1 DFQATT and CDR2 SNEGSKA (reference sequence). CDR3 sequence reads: CSASGRSAALSHNEQFF. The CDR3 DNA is TGCAGTGCTAGTGGTCGGTCGGCGGCCCTCTCCCACAATGAGCAGTTCTTC.

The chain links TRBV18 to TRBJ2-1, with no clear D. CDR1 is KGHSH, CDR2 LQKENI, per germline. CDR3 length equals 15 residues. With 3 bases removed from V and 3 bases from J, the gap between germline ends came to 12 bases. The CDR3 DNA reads TGTGCCAGCTCACCCCGGGTTGGGGACTACAATGAGCAGTTCTTC. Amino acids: CASSPRVGDYNEQFF.

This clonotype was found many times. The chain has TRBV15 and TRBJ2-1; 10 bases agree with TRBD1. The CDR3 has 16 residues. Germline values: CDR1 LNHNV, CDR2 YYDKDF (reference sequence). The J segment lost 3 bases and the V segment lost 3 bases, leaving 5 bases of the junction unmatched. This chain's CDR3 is CATSSGGTGVYNEQFF. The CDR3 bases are TGTGCCACCAGCAGCGGGGGGACAGGGGTCTACAATGAGCAGTTCTTC. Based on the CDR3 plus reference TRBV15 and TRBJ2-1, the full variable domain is DAMVIQNPRYQVTQFGKPVTLSCSQTLNHNVMYWYQQKSSQAPKLLFHYYDKDFNNEADTPDNFQSRRPNTSFCFLDIRSPGLGDTAMYLCATSSGGTGVYNEQFFGPGTRLTVL.

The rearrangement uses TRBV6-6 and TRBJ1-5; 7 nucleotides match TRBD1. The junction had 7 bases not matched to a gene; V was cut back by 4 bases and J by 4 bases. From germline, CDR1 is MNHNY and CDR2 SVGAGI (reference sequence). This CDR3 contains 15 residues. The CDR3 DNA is TGTGCCAGCAGTTCGAAAGGGGGCGCGAATCAGCCCCAGCATTTT. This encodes CASSSKGGANQPQHF.

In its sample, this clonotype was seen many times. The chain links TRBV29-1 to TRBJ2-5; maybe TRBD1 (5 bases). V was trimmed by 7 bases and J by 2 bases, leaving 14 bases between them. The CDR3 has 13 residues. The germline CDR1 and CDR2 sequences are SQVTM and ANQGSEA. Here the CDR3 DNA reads TGCAGCGCTATAAGGACAACTCAAGAGACCCAGTACTTC. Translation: CSAIRTTQETQYF. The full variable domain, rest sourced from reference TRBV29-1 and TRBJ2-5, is SAVISQKPSRDICQRGTSLTIQCQVDSQVTMMFWYRQQPGQSLTLIATANQGSEATYESGFVIDKFPISRPNLTFSTLTVSNMSPEDSSIYLCSAIRTTQETQYFGPGTRLLVL.

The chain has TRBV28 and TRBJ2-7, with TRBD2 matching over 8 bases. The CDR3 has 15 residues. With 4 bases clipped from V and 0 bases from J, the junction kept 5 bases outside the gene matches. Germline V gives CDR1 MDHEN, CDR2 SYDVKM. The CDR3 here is CASSSGGTSSYEQYF. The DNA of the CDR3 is TGTGCCAGCAGTTCGGGGGGGACTAGCTCCTACGAGCAGTACTTC.

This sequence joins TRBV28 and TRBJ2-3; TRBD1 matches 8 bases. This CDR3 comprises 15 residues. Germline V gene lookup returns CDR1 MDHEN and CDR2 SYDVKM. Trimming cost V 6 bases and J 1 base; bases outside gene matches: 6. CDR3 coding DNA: TGTGCCAGCAGAACTCCGGGACAGGGCACAGATACGCAGTATTTT. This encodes CASRTPGQGTDTQYF.

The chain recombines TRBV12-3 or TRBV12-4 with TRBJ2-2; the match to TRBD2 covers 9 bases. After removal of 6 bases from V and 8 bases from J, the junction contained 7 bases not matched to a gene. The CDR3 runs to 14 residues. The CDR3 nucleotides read TGTGCCAGCAGGGGGCTAGCGGGGTTGGGGGAGCTGTTTTTT. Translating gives CASRGLAGLGELFF.

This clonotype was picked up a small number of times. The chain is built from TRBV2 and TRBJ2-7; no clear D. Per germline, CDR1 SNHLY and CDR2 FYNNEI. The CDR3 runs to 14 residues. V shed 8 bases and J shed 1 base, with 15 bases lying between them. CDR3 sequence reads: CASQQRGPSYEQYF. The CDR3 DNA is TGTGCCAGCCAACAGCGAGGACCTTCCTACGAGCAGTACTTC.

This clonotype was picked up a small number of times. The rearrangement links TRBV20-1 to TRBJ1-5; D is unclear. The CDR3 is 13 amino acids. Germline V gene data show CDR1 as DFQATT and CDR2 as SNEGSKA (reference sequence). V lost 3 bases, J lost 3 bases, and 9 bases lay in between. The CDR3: CSARRQYNQPQHF. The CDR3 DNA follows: TGCAGTGCTAGGCGGCAGTACAATCAGCCCCAGCATTTT.

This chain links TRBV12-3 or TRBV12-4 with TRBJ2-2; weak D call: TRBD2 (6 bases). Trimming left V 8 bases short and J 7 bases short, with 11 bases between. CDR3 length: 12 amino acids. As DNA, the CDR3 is TGTGCCAGCCCGACGGGGGACGGGGAGCTGTTTTTT. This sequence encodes CASPTGDGELFF.

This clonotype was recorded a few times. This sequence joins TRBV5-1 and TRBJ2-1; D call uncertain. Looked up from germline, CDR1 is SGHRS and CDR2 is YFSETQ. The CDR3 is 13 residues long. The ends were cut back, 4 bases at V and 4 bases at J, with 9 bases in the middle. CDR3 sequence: CASSEIRYNEQFF. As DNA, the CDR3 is TGCGCCAGCAGCGAGATCAGGTACAATGAGCAGTTCTTC. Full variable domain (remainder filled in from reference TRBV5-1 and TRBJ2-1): KAGVTQTPRYLIKTRGQQVTLSCSPISGHRSVSWYQQTPGQGLQFLFEYFSETQRNKGNFPGRFSGRQFSNSRSEMNVSTLELGDSALYLCASSEIRYNEQFFGPGTRLTVL.

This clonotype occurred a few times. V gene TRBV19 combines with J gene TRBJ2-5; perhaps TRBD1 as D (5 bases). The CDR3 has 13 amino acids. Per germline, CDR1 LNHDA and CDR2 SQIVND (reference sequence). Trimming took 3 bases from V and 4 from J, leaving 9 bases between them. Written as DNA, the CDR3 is TGTGCCAGTAGTATGGTGGGGCGAGAGACCCAGTACTTC. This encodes CASSMVGRETQYF.

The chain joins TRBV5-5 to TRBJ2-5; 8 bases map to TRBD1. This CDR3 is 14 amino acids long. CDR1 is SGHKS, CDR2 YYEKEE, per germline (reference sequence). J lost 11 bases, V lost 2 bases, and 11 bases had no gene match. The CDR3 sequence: CASSFTGGVGEQYF. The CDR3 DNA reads TGTGCCAGCAGCTTCACAGGGGGTGTAGGTGAGCAGTACTTC. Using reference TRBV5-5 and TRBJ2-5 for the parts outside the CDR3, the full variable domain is DAGVTQSPTHLIKTRGQQVTLRCSPISGHKSVSWYQQVLGQGPQFIFQYYEKEERGRGNFPDRFSARQFPNYSSELNVNALLLGDSALYLCASSFTGGVGEQYFGPGTRLLVL.

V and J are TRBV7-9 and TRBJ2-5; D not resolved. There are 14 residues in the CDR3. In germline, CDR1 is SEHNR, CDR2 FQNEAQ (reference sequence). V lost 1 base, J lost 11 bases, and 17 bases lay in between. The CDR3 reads CASSLGAGSYVQYF. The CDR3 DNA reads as TGTGCCAGCAGCTTAGGCGCCGGGTCCTACGTGCAGTACTTC.

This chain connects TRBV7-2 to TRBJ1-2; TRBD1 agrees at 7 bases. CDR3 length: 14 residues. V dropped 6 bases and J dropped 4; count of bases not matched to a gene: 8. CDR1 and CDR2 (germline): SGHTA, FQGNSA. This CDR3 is CASSPTGTFYGYTF. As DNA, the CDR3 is TGTGCCAGCAGTCCGACAGGGACGTTCTATGGCTACACCTTC.

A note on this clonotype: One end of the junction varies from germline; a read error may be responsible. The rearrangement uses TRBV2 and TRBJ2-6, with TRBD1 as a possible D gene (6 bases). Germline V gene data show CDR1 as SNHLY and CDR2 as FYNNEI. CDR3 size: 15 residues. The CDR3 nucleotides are TGTGCCAGCAGTGTATTGGGGTCAGGGGCCAGCGTCCTGACTTTC. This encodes CASSVLGSGASVLTF.

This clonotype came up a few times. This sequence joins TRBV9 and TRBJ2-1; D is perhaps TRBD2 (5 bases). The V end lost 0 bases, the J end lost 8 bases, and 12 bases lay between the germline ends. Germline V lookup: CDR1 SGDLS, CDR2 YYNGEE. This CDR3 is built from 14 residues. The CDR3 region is CASSVVGSVDEQFF. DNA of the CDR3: TGTGCCAGCAGCGTAGTTGGTAGCGTGGATGAGCAGTTCTTC. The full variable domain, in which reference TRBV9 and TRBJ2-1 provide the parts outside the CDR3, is DSGVTQTPKHLITATGQRVTLRCSPRSGDLSVYWYQQSLDQGLQFLIQYYNGEERAKGNILERFSAQQFPDLHSELNLSSLELGDSALYFCASSVVGSVDEQFFGPGTRLTVL.

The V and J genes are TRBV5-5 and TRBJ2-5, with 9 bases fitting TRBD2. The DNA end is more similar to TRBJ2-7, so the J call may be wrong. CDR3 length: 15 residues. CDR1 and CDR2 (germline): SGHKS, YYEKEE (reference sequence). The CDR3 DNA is TGTGCCAGCAGCTTAGTTGGTAGCGGGAGCTGCGAGCAGTACTTC. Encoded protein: CASSLVGSGSCEQYF.

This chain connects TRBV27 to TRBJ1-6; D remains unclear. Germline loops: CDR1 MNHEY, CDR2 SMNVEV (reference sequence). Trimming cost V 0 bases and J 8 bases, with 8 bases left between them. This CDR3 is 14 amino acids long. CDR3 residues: CASSLSTGDSPLHF. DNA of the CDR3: TGTGCCAGCAGTTTATCGACGGGAGATTCACCCCTCCACTTT.

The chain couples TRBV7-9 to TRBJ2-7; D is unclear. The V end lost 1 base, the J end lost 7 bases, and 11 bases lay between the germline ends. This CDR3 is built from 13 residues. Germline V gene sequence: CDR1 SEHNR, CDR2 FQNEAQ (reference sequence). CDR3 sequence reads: CASSLVRKEEQYF. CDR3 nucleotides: TGTGCCAGCAGCTTAGTGCGTAAGGAGGAGCAGTACTTC.

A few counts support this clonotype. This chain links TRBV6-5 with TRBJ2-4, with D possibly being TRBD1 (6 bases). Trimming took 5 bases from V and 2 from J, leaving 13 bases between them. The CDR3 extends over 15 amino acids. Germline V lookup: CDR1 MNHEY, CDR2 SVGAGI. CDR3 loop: CASSRQEGTKNIQYF. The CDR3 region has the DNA TGTGCCAGCAGTCGACAGGAAGGAACCAAAAACATTCAGTACTTC.

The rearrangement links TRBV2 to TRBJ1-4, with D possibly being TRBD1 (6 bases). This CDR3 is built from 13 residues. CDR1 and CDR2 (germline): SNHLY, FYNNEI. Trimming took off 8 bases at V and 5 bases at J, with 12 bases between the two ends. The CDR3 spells CASARQENEKLFF. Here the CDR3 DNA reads TGTGCCAGCGCCCGACAGGAGAATGAAAAACTGTTTTTT.

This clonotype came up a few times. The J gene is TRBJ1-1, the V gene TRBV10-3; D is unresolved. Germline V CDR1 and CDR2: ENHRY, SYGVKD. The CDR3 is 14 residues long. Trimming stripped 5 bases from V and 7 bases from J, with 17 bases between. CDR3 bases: TGTGCCATCAGTCCAGACAACCCGAACTTTGAAGCTTTCTTT. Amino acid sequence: CAISPDNPNFEAFF.

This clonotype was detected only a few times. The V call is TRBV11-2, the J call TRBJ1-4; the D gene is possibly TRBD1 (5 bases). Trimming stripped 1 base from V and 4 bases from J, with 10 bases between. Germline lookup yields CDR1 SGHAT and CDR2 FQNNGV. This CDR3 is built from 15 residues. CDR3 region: CASSLAGTRNEKLFF. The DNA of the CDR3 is TGTGCCAGCAGCTTAGCCGGGACCCGTAATGAAAAACTGTTTTTT. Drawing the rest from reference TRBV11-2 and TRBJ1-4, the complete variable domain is EAGVAQSPRYKIIEKRQSVAFWCNPISGHATLYWYQQILGQGPKLLIQFQNNGVVDDSQLPKDRFSAERLKGVDSTLKIQPAKLEDSAVYLCASSLAGTRNEKLFFGSGTQLSVL.

CDR3 nucleotides: TGTGCCAGCAGCTTGGATCCCGGGTGCACTGAAGCTTTCTTT. Translated: CASSLDPGCTEAFF. The rearrangement links TRBV5-6 to TRBJ1-1; no firm D call. Germline V gene data show CDR1 as SGHDT and CDR2 as YYEEEE. The CDR3 has 14 residues. V shed 0 bases and J shed 4 bases, with 10 bases lying between them.

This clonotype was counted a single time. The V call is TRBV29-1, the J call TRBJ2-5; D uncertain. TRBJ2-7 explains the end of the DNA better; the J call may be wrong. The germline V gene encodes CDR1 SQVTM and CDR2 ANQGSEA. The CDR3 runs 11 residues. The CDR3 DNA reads TGCAGCGTTGTGTCTTCGTACGAGCAGTACTTC. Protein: CSVVSSYEQYF.